The rows below give T cell receptor beta chains drawn from one sample of a study of blood T cell repertoires in COVID-19. TCRdb's copy holds only in-frame clones and misses some; the assay was immunoSEQ multiplex PCR. The sample gives roughly 200,000 clones, 84% of which show up once; 5.1% is in the top ten. The sequencing input was peripheral blood. These receptors were collected from a woman between 70 and 85 years old with active or convalescent COVID-19. CDR3s include the opening cysteine and the closing phenylalanine or tryptophan. A D gene is named only where the DNA matches it firmly. The size field is filled for only some rows; it gives once, few, many or a size class.

j_call | v_call | cdr3_length | d_call | clone_size | cdr3_aa | cdr3_nt
TRBJ2-5 | TRBV5-1 | 14 | TRBD1 | - | CASSVPTGGETQYF | TGCGCCAGCAGCGTACCGACAGGGGGTGAGACCCAGTACTTC
TRBJ2-7 | TRBV21-1 | 12 | - | many | CASGHFLYEQYF | TGTGCCAGCGGCCATTTCCTCTACGAGCAGTACTTC
TRBJ1-4 | TRBV19 | 16 | - | - | CASSISGGSTNEKLFF | TGTGCCAGTAGTATCTCCGGGGGTTCGACTAATGAAAAACTGTTTTTT
TRBJ2-7 | TRBV23-1 | 16 | TRBD1 | - | CASSRIGDRAACEQYF | TGCGCCAGCAGTCGGATCGGAGACAGGGCAGCTTGCGAGCAGTACTTC
TRBJ2-6 | TRBV5-4 | 14 | - | - | CASSLVTGANVLTF | TGTGCCAGCAGCTTGGTCACAGGGGCCAACGTCCTGACTTTC
TRBJ2-3 | TRBV13 | 16 | TRBD2 | - | CASSRPGTSGPDTQYF | TGTGCCAGCAGCAGACCCGGGACTAGCGGACCAGATACGCAGTATTTT
TRBJ2-6 | TRBV5-1 | 18 | TRBD1 | - | CASRLRGQGDSGANVLTF | TGCGCCAGCAGACTCCGTGGACAGGGAGACTCTGGGGCCAACGTCCTGACTTTC
TRBJ2-5 | TRBV5-1 | 14 | - | - | CASSLAVGGETQYF | TGCGCCAGCAGCTTGGCGGTGGGGGGAGAGACCCAGTACTTC
TRBJ1-6 | TRBV6-5 | 15 | - | - | CASSYEEGSSSPLHF | TGTGCCAGCAGTTACGAGGAGGGGTCGAGCTCACCCCTCCACTTT
TRBJ2-7 | TRBV24-1 | 17 | TRBD2 | few | CATERGWLAGASYEQYF | TGTGCCACCGAAAGGGGTTGGCTAGCGGGGGCCTCCTACGAGCAGTACTTC
TRBJ2-3 | TRBV4-2 | 15 | TRBD2 | once | CASSQASGSTDTQYF | TGTGCCAGCAGCCAAGCCAGCGGGAGTACAGATACGCAGTATTTT
TRBJ2-2 | TRBV5-1 | 18 | TRBD1 | - | CASSLAIRWDRVSGELFF | TGCGCCAGCAGCTTGGCCATACGTTGGGACAGGGTTTCCGGGGAGCTGTTTTTT
TRBJ2-1 | TRBV7-3 | 11 | - | - | CASSSGPLMFF | TGTGCCAGCAGCTCAGGCCCTTTGATGTTCTTC
TRBJ2-6 | TRBV5-1 | 17 | TRBD1 | - | CASSLRGQETGANVLTF | TGCGCCAGCAGCTTGCGAGGACAGGAAACTGGGGCCAACGTCCTGACTTTC
TRBJ1-1 | TRBV5-1 | 16 | TRBD1 | few | CASSSGTGVLNTEAFF | TGCGCCAGCAGCTCCGGGACAGGGGTTCTGAACACTGAAGCTTTCTTT
TRBJ1-4 | TRBV13 | 14 | TRBD1 | once | CASSLGQGNEKLFF | TGTGCCAGCAGCTTAGGACAGGGGAATGAAAAACTGTTTTTT
TRBJ1-1 | TRBV28 | 14 | TRBD1 | - | CASSQTGGPTEAFF | TGTGCCAGCAGTCAAACAGGGGGCCCTACTGAAGCTTTCTTT
TRBJ2-7 | TRBV9 | 13 | - | - | CASGRTRGGEQYF | TGTGCCAGCGGGCGAACTCGTGGGGGGGAGCAGTACTTC
TRBJ1-2 | TRBV6-6 | 13 | - | - | CASSSRGVYGYTF | TGTGCCAGCAGTTCCAGGGGCGTCTATGGCTACACCTTC
TRBJ2-3 | TRBV4-1 | 21 | TRBD2 | - | CASSQDSEVSGRARRVDTQYF | TGCGCCAGCAGCCAAGATTCGGAGGTTAGCGGGAGGGCCAGGCGTGTAGATACGCAGTATTTT
TRBJ2-7 | TRBV5-8 | 15 | TRBD1 | - | CASRFNRGQNYEQYF | TGTGCCAGCAGGTTCAACCGGGGACAGAACTACGAGCAGTACTTC
TRBJ2-5 | TRBV29-1 | 9 | - | - | CSVDSSQYF | TGCAGCGTTGATTCTAGCCAGTACTTC
TRBJ2-2 | TRBV5-6 | 16 | TRBD2 | - | CASALASGRNTGELFF | TGTGCCAGCGCCTTGGCGAGCGGGAGGAACACCGGGGAGCTGTTTTTT
TRBJ2-3 | TRBV5-1 | 14 | - | few | CASSLEQSTDTQYF | TGCGCCAGCAGCTTGGAACAAAGCACAGATACGCAGTATTTT
TRBJ2-2 | TRBV9 | 16 | TRBD2 | - | CASSREGAGVGGELFF | TGTGCCAGCAGCCGGGAGGGAGCGGGAGTAGGCGGGGAGCTGTTTTTT
TRBJ2-3 | TRBV5-6 | 18 | TRBD2 | - | CASSTTPGGAWGTDTQYF | TGTGCCAGCAGCACGACCCCCGGGGGGGCCTGGGGCACAGATACGCAGTATTTT
TRBJ2-5 | TRBV4-1 | 15 | - | - | CASSQQDNGQETQYF | TGCGCCAGCAGCCAGCAGGACAACGGACAAGAGACCCAGTACTTC
TRBJ1-1 | TRBV3-1/TRBV3-2 | 14 | - | - | CASSQDFGGLEAFF | TGTGCCAGCAGCCAAGATTTTGGGGGCTTAGAAGCTTTCTTT
TRBJ2-2 | TRBV4-1 | 17 | TRBD2 | once | CASSQRTSGSTTGELFF | TGCGCCAGCAGCCAACGGACTAGCGGGTCGACAACCGGGGAGCTGTTTTTT
TRBJ1-4 | TRBV10-1 | 21 | TRBD1 | few | CASSECTRGGRGLRGHEKLFF | TGCGCCAGCAGTGAGTGTACAAGGGGGGGCAGGGGGCTCAGGGGCCATGAAAAACTGTTTTTT
TRBJ2-5 | TRBV2 | 16 | TRBD2 | few | CASSVRFQAGEETQYF | TGTGCCAGCAGTGTCAGGTTTCAGGCGGGAGAAGAGACCCAGTACTTC
TRBJ2-7 | TRBV19 | 18 | TRBD1 | - | CASSIMKKPPGQVLEQYF | TGTGCCAGTAGTATAATGAAAAAACCCCCGGGACAGGTTCTCGAGCAGTACTTC
TRBJ2-1 | TRBV13 | 16 | TRBD2 | once | CASSLRFSGTRNEQFF | TGTGCCAGCAGCTTGAGATTTAGCGGGACTCGGAATGAGCAGTTCTTC
TRBJ2-5 | TRBV15 | 15 | TRBD2 | - | CATTSGLAGVETQYF | TGTGCCACCACTTCCGGACTAGCGGGAGTAGAGACCCAGTACTTC
TRBJ2-1 | TRBV9 | 17 | - | - | CASSVALERASYNEQFF | TGTGCCAGCAGCGTAGCTTTGGAGCGGGCCTCCTACAATGAGCAGTTCTTC
TRBJ2-1 | TRBV5-6 | 17 | TRBD2 | - | CASSHYPSGSSYNEQFF | TGTGCCAGCAGCCATTATCCTAGCGGGAGCTCCTACAATGAGCAGTTCTTC
TRBJ2-3 | TRBV6-5 | 14 | - | - | CASSRGAPRDTQYF | TGTGCCAGCAGCCGGGGGGCGCCCAGAGATACGCAGTATTTT
TRBJ2-1 | TRBV19 | 15 | TRBD1 | - | CASSILDRGANEQFF | TGTGCCAGTAGTATATTGGACAGGGGGGCGAATGAGCAGTTCTTC
TRBJ1-1 | TRBV15 | 14 | - | - | CATSREDRNTEAFF | TGTGCCACCAGCAGAGAGGACAGGAACACTGAAGCTTTCTTT
TRBJ2-7 | TRBV6-5 | 16 | TRBD2 | - | CASSYLLAGGPYEQYF | TGTGCCAGCAGTTACCTACTAGCGGGAGGCCCCTACGAGCAGTACTTC
TRBJ2-3 | TRBV28 | 16 | TRBD2 | - | CASSSLAGVRADTQYF | TGTGCCAGCAGTTCACTAGCGGGAGTAAGAGCAGATACGCAGTATTTT
TRBJ2-3 | TRBV7-2 | 15 | - | - | CASSPMVLRGDTQYF | TGTGCCAGCAGCCCCATGGTTCTTCGGGGAGATACGCAGTATTTT
TRBJ2-1 | TRBV19 | 15 | - | - | CASSRSDSSYNEQFF | TGTGCCAGTAGTCGTAGCGATAGCTCCTACAATGAGCAGTTCTTC
TRBJ2-3 | TRBV19 | 14 | - | - | CASSIDRVSDTQYF | TGTGCCAGTAGTATAGATCGAGTCTCAGATACGCAGTATTTT
TRBJ2-3 | TRBV6-1 | 16 | - | once | CASSEAIAVSTDTQYF | TGTGCCAGCAGTGAAGCGATAGCGGTTAGCACAGATACGCAGTATTTT
TRBJ1-1 | TRBV6-6 | 14 | TRBD1 | - | CASSLGQGGIEAFF | TGTGCCAGCAGCCTAGGACAGGGGGGGATTGAAGCTTTCTTT
TRBJ2-7 | TRBV6-5 | 13 | TRBD2 | few | CASSSSLAGEQYF | TGTGCCAGCAGTTCCTCCTTAGCGGGCGAGCAGTACTTC
TRBJ2-7 | TRBV20-1 | 11 | TRBD2 | - | CSATGGDEQYF | TGCAGTGCGACCGGGGGGGACGAGCAGTACTTC
TRBJ2-3 | TRBV6-7 | 18 | TRBD2 | - | CASSDMRAGELGTDTQYF | TGTGCCAGCAGTGATATGAGGGCGGGAGAGTTGGGCACAGATACGCAGTATTTT
TRBJ2-3 | TRBV29-1 | 14 | TRBD1 | - | CSVAERTGTDTQYF | TGCAGCGTTGCTGAAAGGACAGGGACAGATACGCAGTATTTT
TRBJ2-3 | TRBV4-1 | 15 | - | - | CASSRTTLTTDTQYF | TGCGCCAGCAGCCGTACTACTCTAACCACAGATACGCAGTATTTT
TRBJ1-4 | TRBV29-1 | 13 | - | - | CSVVEGANEKLFF | TGCAGCGTTGTTGAGGGGGCTAATGAAAAACTGTTTTTT
TRBJ2-7 | TRBV7-9 | 11 | TRBD1 | - | CASQTGYEQYF | TGTGCCAGCCAGACAGGGTACGAGCAGTACTTC
TRBJ2-2 | TRBV5-1 | 17 | TRBD2 | - | CASSLPGLAGVSGELFF | TGCGCCAGCAGCTTACCGGGACTAGCGGGAGTAAGTGGGGAGCTGTTTTTT
TRBJ2-1 | TRBV4-2 | 16 | - | - | CASSQDLVRIASEQFF | TGTGCCAGCAGCCAAGATTTGGTTAGGATAGCTAGTGAGCAGTTCTTC
TRBJ1-2 | TRBV29-1 | 11 | - | few | CSVLTGRGYTF | TGCAGCGTCCTAACAGGGAGAGGCTACACCTTC
TRBJ2-1 | TRBV6-1 | 15 | - | - | CASSESEFSYNEQFF | TGTGCCAGCAGTGAAAGCGAGTTCTCCTACAATGAGCAGTTCTTC